These T cell receptor beta chains were read from a single sample in a study of blood T cell repertoires in COVID-19. Assay used: immunoSEQ multiplex PCR; TCRdb lists only in-frame clones, some missing. The data contain some 260,000 clones, roughly 80% of them singletons. Sample: peripheral blood. The receptors here all came from a man aged 80 or over with acute or convalescent COVID-19. Both conserved end residues are trimmed from each CDR3. A D gene is named only where the DNA matches it firmly. Rows give clone size only sometimes, using once, few, many, or a class for an expanded clone.

- - TRBV4-1 ASSQESGYQPQH
- TRBD1 TRBV5-5 ASSSGQGGNWPQH
few - TRBV6-1 ASSELIRRLNEQF
- - TRBV29-1 SVDNSLSSYNEQF
few - TRBV19 ASSPGLYNSPLH
- TRBD1 TRBV6-5 ASSSDRGLGYEQY
- - TRBV3-1/TRBV3-2 ASSQVLGRGSSGANVLT
- TRBD2 TRBV4-1 ASSQVRGLADTYEQY
- TRBD1 TRBV14 ASSPDRSYGYT
- - TRBV19 ASSIDRGGRTVTYGYT
- TRBD1 TRBV30 ACNPRTGRPEAF
- - TRBV9 ASSVGRSGEGYT
once TRBD2 TRBV7-9 ASSFSGGLYNEQF
- - TRBV24-1 ATSDPALMQGGYNEQF
- TRBD2 TRBV10-3 AISEWGGTDTQY
few TRBD1 TRBV6-5 ASSYSTSGGSPLH
- TRBD2 TRBV5-5 ASSLSLAGGELF
- - TRBV2 ASSARAPQTEAF
- - TRBV19 ASRDAPGHGSPLH
- TRBD1 TRBV4-1 ASSQDLGQGIYGYT
- - TRBV11-2 ASSLRTGATNEKLF
- TRBD1 TRBV11-1 ASSLAPGQGARYEQY
once - TRBV5-1 ASSLASQGEQY
- TRBD1 TRBV24-1 ATSESGTGFSNQPQH
few TRBD2 TRBV9 ASSPRLAGGEGEQF
- - TRBV5-6 ASSFTRGARTDTQY
- - TRBV6-1 ASSEVVTTGSYGYT
- - TRBV23-1 ASSHRLSSYEQY